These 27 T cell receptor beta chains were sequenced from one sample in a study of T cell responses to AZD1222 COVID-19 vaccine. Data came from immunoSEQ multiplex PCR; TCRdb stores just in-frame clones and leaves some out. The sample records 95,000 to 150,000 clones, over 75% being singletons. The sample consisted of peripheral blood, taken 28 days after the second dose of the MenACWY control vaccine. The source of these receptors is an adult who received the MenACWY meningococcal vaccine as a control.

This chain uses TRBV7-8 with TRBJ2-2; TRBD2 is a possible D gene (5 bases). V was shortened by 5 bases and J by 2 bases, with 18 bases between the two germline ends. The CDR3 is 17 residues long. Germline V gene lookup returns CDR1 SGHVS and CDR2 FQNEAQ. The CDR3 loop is CASSPSQAGINTGELFF. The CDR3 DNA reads TGTGCCAGCAGCCCTAGTCAGGCCGGGATCAACACCGGGGAGCTGTTTTTT.

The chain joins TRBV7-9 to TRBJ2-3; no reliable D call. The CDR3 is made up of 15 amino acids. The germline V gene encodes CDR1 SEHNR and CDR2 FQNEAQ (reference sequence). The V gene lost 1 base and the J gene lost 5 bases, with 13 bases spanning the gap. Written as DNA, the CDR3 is TGTGCCAGCAGCTTAGGGGTGAGAGTGCTAGATACGCAGTATTTT. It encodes CASSLGVRVLDTQYF.

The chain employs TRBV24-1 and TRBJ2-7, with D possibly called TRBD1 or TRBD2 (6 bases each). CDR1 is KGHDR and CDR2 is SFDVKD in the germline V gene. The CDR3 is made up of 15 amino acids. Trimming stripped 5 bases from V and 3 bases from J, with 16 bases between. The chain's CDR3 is CATSAGGPTFYEQYF. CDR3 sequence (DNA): TGTGCCACCAGTGCTGGGGGGCCCACTTTCTACGAGCAGTACTTC.

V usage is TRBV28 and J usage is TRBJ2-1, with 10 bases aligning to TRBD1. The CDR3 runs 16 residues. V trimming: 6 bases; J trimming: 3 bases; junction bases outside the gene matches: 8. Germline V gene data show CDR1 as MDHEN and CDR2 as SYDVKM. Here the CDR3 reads CASSPTGTGDYNEQFF. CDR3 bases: TGTGCCAGCAGCCCAACCGGGACAGGGGACTACAATGAGCAGTTCTTC.

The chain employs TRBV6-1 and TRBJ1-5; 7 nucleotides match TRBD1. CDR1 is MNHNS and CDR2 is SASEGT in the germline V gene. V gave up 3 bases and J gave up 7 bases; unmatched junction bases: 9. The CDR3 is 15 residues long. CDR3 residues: CASSERTGLGQPQHF. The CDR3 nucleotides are TGTGCCAGCAGTGAGAGGACAGGTCTCGGACAGCCCCAGCATTTT.

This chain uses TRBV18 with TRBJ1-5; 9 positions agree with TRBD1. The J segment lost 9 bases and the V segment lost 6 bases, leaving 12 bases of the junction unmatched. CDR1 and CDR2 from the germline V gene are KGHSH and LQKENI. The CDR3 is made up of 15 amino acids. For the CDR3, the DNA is TGTGCCAGCTCTCTCACACAGGGGGCGGGGGGGCCCCAGCATTTT. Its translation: CASSLTQGAGGPQHF.

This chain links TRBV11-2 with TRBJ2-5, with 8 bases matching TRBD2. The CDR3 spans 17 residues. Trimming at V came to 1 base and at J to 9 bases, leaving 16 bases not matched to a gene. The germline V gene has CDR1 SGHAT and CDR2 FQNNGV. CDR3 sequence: CASSLAEAGGPRVAQYF. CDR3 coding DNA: TGTGCCAGCAGCTTAGCAGAGGCGGGGGGCCCAAGGGTGGCCCAGTACTTC.

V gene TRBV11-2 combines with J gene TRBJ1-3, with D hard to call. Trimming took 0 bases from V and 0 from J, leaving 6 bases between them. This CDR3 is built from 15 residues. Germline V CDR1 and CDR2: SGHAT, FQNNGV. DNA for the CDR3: TGTGCCAGCAGCTTAGAGGGCAGCTCTGGAAACACCATATATTTT. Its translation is CASSLEGSSGNTIYF.

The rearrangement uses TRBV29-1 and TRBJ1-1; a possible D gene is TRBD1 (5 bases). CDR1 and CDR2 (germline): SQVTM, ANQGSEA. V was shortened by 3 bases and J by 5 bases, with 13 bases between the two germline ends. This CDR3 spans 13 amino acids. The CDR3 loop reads CSVDQGESTEAFF. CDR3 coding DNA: TGCAGCGTTGATCAGGGTGAGAGTACTGAAGCTTTCTTT.

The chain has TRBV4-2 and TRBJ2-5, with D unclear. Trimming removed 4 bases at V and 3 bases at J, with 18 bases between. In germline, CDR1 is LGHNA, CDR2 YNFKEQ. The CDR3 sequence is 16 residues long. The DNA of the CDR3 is TGTGCCAGCAGCCGTGTCCTGGAAGGGATTGAAGAGACCCAGTACTTC. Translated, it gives CASSRVLEGIEETQYF.

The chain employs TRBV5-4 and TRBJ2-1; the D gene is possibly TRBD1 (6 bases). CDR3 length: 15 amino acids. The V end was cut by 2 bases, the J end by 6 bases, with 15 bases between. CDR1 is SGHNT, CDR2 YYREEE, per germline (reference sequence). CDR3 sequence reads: CASSLGGEVGNEQFF. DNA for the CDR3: TGTGCCAGCAGCTTAGGGGGAGAAGTAGGCAATGAGCAGTTCTTC.

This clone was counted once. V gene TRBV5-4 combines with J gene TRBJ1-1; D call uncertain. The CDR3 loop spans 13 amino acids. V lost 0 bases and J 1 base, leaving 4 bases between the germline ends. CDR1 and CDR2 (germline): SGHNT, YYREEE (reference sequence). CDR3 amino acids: CASSLAENTEAFF. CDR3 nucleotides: TGTGCCAGCAGCTTGGCAGAGAACACTGAAGCTTTCTTT.

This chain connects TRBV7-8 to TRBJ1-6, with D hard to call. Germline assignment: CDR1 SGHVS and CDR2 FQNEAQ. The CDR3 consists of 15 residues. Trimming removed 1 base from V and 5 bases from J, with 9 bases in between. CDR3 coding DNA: TGTGCCAGCAGCTTAGGACTGTTGGATAATTCACCCCTCCACTTT. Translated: CASSLGLLDNSPLHF.

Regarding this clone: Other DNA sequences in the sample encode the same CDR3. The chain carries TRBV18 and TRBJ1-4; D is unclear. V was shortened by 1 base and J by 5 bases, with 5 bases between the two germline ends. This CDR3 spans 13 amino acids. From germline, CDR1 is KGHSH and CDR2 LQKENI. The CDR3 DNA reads TGTGCCAGCTCACCACGCAGGAATGAAAAACTGTTTTTT. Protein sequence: CASSPRRNEKLFF.

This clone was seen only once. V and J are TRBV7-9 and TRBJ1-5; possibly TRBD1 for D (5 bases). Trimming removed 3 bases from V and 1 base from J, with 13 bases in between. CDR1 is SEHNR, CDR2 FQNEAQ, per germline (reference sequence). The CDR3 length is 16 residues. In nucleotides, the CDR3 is TGTGCCAGCAGCTTTGGATTGGGGGAAAGCAATCAGCCCCAGCATTTT. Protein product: CASSFGLGESNQPQHF.

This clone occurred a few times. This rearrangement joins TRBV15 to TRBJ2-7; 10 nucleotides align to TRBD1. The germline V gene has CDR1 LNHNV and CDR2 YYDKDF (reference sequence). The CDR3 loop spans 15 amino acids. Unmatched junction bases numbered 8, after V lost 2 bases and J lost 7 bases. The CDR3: CATSRQTGGSGEQYF. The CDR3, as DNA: TGTGCCACCAGCAGACAGACAGGGGGCTCGGGTGAGCAGTACTTC.

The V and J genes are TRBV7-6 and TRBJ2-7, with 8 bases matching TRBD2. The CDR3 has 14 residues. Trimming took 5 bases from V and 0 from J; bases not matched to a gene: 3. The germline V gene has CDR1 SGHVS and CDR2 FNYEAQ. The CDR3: CASSPRGASYEQYF. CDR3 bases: TGTGCCAGCAGCCCGCGGGGGGCCTCCTACGAGCAGTACTTC.

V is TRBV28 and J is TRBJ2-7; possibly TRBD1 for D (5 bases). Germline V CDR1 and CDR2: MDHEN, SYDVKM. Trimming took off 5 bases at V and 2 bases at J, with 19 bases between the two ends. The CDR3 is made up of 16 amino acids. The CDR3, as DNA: TGTGCCAGCAGTCCCAAATCCCTTGACAGAACCTACGAGCAGTACGTC. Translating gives CASSPKSLDRTYEQYV.

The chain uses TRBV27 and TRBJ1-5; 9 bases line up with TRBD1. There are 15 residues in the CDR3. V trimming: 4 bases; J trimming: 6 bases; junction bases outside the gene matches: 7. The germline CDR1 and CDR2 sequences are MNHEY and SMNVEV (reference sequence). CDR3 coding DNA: TGTGCCAGCAGTTGGGGACAGGGTGAGGGTCAGCCCCAGCATTTT. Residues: CASSWGQGEGQPQHF.

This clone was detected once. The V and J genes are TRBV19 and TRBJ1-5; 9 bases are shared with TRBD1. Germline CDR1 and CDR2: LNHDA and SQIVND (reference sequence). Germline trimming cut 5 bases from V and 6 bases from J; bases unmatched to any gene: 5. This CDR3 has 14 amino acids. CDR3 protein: CASSGDRVAQPQHF. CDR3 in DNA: TGTGCCAGTAGTGGGGACAGGGTAGCTCAGCCCCAGCATTTT. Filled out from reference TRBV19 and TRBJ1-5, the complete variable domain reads DGGITQSPKYLFRKEGQNVTLSCEQNLNHDAMYWYRQDPGQGLRLIYYSQIVNDFQKGDIAEGYSVSREKKESFPLTVTSAQKNPTAFYLCASSGDRVAQPQHFGDGTRLSIL.

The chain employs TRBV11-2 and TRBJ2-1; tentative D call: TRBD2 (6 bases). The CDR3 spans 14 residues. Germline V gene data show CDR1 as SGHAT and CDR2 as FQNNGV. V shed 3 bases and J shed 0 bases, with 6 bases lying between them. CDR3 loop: CASSFGGSYNEQFF. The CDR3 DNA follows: TGTGCCAGCAGCTTCGGGGGCTCCTACAATGAGCAGTTCTTC.

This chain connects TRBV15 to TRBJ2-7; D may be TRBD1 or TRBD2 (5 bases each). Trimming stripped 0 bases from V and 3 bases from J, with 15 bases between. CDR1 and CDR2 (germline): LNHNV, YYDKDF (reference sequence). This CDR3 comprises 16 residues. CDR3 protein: CATSRDPRAGIYEQYV. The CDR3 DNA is TGTGCCACCAGCAGAGATCCGAGGGCAGGGATCTACGAGCAGTACGTC.

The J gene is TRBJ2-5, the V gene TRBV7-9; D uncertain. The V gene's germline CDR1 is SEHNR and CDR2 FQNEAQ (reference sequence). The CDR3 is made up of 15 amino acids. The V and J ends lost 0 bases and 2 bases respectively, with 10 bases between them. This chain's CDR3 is CASSLALGLQETQYF. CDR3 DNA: TGTGCCAGCAGCTTAGCGCTCGGGCTTCAAGAGACCCAGTACTTC.

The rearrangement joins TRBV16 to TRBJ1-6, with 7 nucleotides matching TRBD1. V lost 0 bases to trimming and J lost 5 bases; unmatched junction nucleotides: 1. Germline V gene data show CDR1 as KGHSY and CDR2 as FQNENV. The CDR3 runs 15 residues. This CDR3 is CASSQSGTDNSPLHF. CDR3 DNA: TGTGCCAGCAGCCAATCGGGGACAGATAATTCACCCCTCCACTTT.

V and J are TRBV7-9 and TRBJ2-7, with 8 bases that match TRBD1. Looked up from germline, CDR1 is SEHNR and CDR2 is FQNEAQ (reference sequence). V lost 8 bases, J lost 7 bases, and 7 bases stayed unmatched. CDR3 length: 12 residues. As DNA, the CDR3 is TGTGCCAGCGGTGCAGGGGGCTGGGAGCAGTACTTC. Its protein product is CASGAGGWEQYF. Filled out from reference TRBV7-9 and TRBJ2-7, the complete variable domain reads DTGVSQNPRHKITKRGQNVTFRCDPISEHNRLYWYRQTLGQGPEFLTYFQNEAQLEKSRLLSDRFSAERPKGSFSTLEIQRTEQGDSAMYLCASGAGGWEQYFGPGTRLTVT.

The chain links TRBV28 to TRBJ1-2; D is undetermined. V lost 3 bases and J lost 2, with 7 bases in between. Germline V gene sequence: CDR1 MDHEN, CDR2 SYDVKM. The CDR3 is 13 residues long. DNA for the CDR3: TGTGCCAGCAGTTTGGTAACCAACTATGGCTACACCTTC. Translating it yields CASSLVTNYGYTF.

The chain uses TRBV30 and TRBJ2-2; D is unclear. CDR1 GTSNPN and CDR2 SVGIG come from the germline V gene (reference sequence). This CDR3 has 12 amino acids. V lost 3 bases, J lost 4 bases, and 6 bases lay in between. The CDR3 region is CAWSAGTGELFF. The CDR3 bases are TGTGCCTGGAGCGCAGGCACCGGGGAGCTGTTTTTT.